Below, 3 T cell receptor beta chains from the same sample are listed, as sequenced in a study of cytomegalovirus exposure and HLA in healthy donors. Vbeta (60) and Jbeta (13) primers were used in the PCR. Assay: immunoSEQ multiplex PCR; the TCRdb copy retains only in-frame clones and omits some. The table records approximately 130,000 clones, roughly four fifths of them present only once. Sequencing input: PBMCs. The receptor set was obtained from a woman between 40 and 55 years old in good health and CMV-seropositive.

V is TRBV27 and J is TRBJ1-1, with TRBD1 as a possible D gene (6 bases). Trimming cost V 4 bases and J 3 bases, with 12 bases left between them. The CDR3 sequence is 14 residues long. Germline CDR1 is MNHEY and CDR2 is SMNVEV (reference sequence). The CDR3 DNA reads TGTGCCAGCAGTTACGCCGGACAGTACACTGAAGCTTTCTTT. Translating gives CASSYAGQYTEAFF.

The gene calls are TRBV5-4 and TRBJ2-6; D is ambiguous. The CDR3 contains 14 residues. CDR1 and CDR2 (germline): SGHNT, YYREEE (reference sequence). Trimming removed 4 bases from V and 0 bases from J, with 5 bases in between. The CDR3 nucleotides read TGTGCCAGCAGCCTAAGCTCTGGGGCCAACGTCCTGACTTTC. As protein: CASSLSSGANVLTF. Full variable domain (missing parts from reference TRBV5-4 and TRBJ2-6): ETGVTQSPTHLIKTRGQQVTLRCSSQSGHNTVSWYQQALGQGPQFIFQYYREEENGRGNFPPRFSGLQFPNYSSELNVNALELDDSALYLCASSLSSGANVLTFGAGSRLTVL.

This clone came up once. The chain carries TRBV14 and TRBJ2-1, with TRBD2 matching 9 bases. Germline V gives CDR1 SGHDN, CDR2 FVKESK. The CDR3 has 14 amino acids. J lost 7 bases, V lost 11 bases, and 12 bases had no gene match. The CDR3 reads CASGGTSNLNEQFF. The CDR3 DNA reads as TGTGCCTCGGGAGGGACTAGCAATTTAAATGAGCAGTTCTTC.